A selection of T cell receptor beta chains follows, all from one sample in a study of T cell clonotyping in hematopoietic cell transplantation. Sequencing used immunoSEQ multiplex PCR; TCRdb keeps in-frame clones, though not all of them. The sample carries roughly 11,000 clones, about 91% recorded once. The sample consisted of peripheral blood mononuclear cells. The receptor source for this set is a human donor who either received an allogeneic hematopoietic cell transplant for a myeloid malignancy or was a related donor (not recorded which). Some clones in this sample may be carry-over from other donors' samples. The CDR3 runs from the conserved cysteine through the conserved F or W. Fields, in order: D gene, V gene, J gene, clone size, CDR3 DNA, CDR3 protein. A D gene is named only where the DNA matches it firmly. A row's size may be missing; if present it is once, few, many or a size class.

>-|TRBV4-1|TRBJ1-1|-
TGCGCCAGCAGCCAAGATGTCCTGAACACTGAAGCTTTCTTT
CASSQDVLNTEAFF
>TRBD1|TRBV19|TRBJ1-1|-
TGTGCCAGTAGTACACCGGGACAGGGGGCTCGGAACACTGAAGCTTTCTTT
CASSTPGQGARNTEAFF
>TRBD1|TRBV6-1|TRBJ1-5|-
TGTGCCAGCAGTGTCCAGACGACAGGGAACCGCAATCAGCCCCAGCATTTT
CASSVQTTGNRNQPQHF
>-|TRBV6-5|TRBJ2-1|-
TGTGCCAGCAGTTACTCAGACAGATACAATGAGCAGTTCTTC
CASSYSDRYNEQFF
>-|TRBV30|TRBJ2-5|-
TGTGCCTGGAGTGTAGGCGGAGAGACCCAGTACTTC
CAWSVGGETQYF
>-|TRBV4-2|TRBJ1-2|-
TGTGCCAGCAGCCAAGTTAGAGGAGGAACCTCCAATAACTATGGCTACACCTTC
CASSQVRGGTSNNYGYTF
>-|TRBV5-1|TRBJ2-3|-
TGCGCCAGCAGGGCTGGGGGAGGCGGTACGCAGTATTTT
CASRAGGGGTQYF
>-|TRBV5-4|TRBJ2-5|-
TGTGCCAGCAGCTTGGGGCCAACGGGGTCCCAAGAGACCCAGTACTTC
CASSLGPTGSQETQYF
>-|TRBV10-3|TRBJ2-7|-
TGTGCCATCAGTCCCCTTGATAACGAGCAGTACTTC
CAISPLDNEQYF
>TRBD2|TRBV5-4|TRBJ2-1|-
TGTGCCAGCAGCTGGGGTCGGGACTACAACTACAATGAGCAGTTCTTC
CASSWGRDYNYNEQFF
>-|TRBV6-5|TRBJ2-1|-
TGTGCCAGCAGCCCGGACAGCCTCTCCTACAATGAGCAGTTCTTC
CASSPDSLSYNEQFF
>TRBD1|TRBV6-1|TRBJ1-2|-
TGTGCCAGCAGGGGTGGACAGGGAGGTGGCTACACCTTC
CASRGGQGGGYTF
>-|TRBV15|TRBJ2-7|-
TGTGCCACCAGCAGAGATCGCCCACAGGGAGGGATCTACGAGCAGTACTTC
CATSRDRPQGGIYEQYF
>-|TRBV7-2|TRBJ2-2|-
TGTGCCAGCAGCTGGAGGGCGGGGCTCACCGGGGAGCTGTTTTTT
CASSWRAGLTGELFF
>-|TRBV11-1|TRBJ2-7|once
TGTGCCAGCAGCTTTGCGTCGGGACCTTCCTACGAGCAGTACTTC
CASSFASGPSYEQYF
>TRBD1|TRBV6-1|TRBJ2-3|-
TGTGCCAGCAGCACGGGACAGGTGACAGATACGCAGTATTTT
CASSTGQVTDTQYF
>-|TRBV5-1|TRBJ1-4|-
TGCGCCAGCAGCCCTCGGGGAGGCTCAACTAATGAAAAACTGTTTTTT
CASSPRGGSTNEKLFF
>TRBD1|TRBV18|TRBJ2-5|-
TGTGCCAGCGGGACAGCGGTAGGGGAGACCCAGTACTTC
CASGTAVGETQYF
>TRBD1|TRBV7-6|TRBJ1-6|-
TGTGCCAGCAGCTTAGATGGGACAGGGAATTCACCCCTCCACTTT
CASSLDGTGNSPLHF
>-|TRBV11-2|TRBJ2-1|-
TGTGCCAGCAGCTTCCGGCGGGGTCCTAGCTCCTACAATGAGCAGTTCTTC
CASSFRRGPSSYNEQFF
>-|TRBV7-3|TRBJ1-1|-
TGTGCCAGCAGCTTCTCCGGGACCGAAGCTTTCTTT
CASSFSGTEAFF
>-|TRBV25-1|TRBJ2-3|-
TGTGCCAGCAGGGCCCCCACAGATACGCAGTATTTT
CASRAPTDTQYF
>TRBD1|TRBV9|TRBJ1-2|-
TGTGCCAGCAGCGTGGGACAGGGACTCGTCCCCTATGGCTACACCTTC
CASSVGQGLVPYGYTF
>-|TRBV4-2|TRBJ2-1|-
TGTGCCAGCAGCCCCGAGACAGGTTCCAATGAGCAGTTCTTC
CASSPETGSNEQFF